This section outlines one T cell receptor beta chain sequence together with its context. CDR1 is ENHRY, CDR2 SYGVKD, per germline. V was clipped by 3 bases and J by 3 bases, with 9 bases between them. The CDR3 consists of 14 residues. The data were obtained in a study of blood T cell repertoires in COVID-19. In the study's own analysis: Reference gene primer amplification gave nucleated cell count estimates. The method was immunoSEQ multiplex PCR; TCRdb's version includes in-frame clones alone and lacks a portion of them. That table gives V, J and clone size, and the DNA gave D and trimming. This sample has over 70,000 clones; about 87% occur once, and the top ten carry under 7.5%.

V is TRBV10-3 and J is TRBJ1-5; no definite D call. The sequence was obtained from a woman over 75 with acute or convalescent COVID-19. The sample was peripheral blood. The CDR3 region has the DNA TGTGCCATCAGTGATAGAGGGTACAATCAGCCCCAGCATTTT. Translating gives CAISDRGYNQPQHF.